The next 20 T cell receptor beta chains were all read from a single sample in a study of radiotherapy plus CTLA-4 blockade in lung cancer. Generated by immunoSEQ multiplex PCR, the TCRdb table keeps only in-frame clones and is missing some. The data contain about 76,000 clones, about 78% of them seen just once; the ten biggest clones take up roughly 20%. The sample was peripheral blood, taken from a patient treated with radiotherapy plus ipilimumab. The receptors shown here come from a human donor with non-small cell lung cancer whose response to radiotherapy plus ipilimumab could not be evaluated. Some clones in this sample may be carry-over from other donors' samples.

This clone has more than one count but fewer than ten. This chain connects TRBV14 to TRBJ2-7, with 10 bases matching TRBD1. This CDR3 has 24 amino acids. The ends lost 6 bases at V and 6 bases at J; junction bases unmatched: 38. The germline CDR1 and CDR2 sequences are SGHDN and FVKESK. The CDR3 is CASRPDRGLLCVWLSPQCYSEQYF. Here the CDR3 DNA reads TGTGCCAGCAGACCCGACAGGGGGCTATTGTGTGTGTGGCTGTCCCCACAATGTTACAGCGAGCAGTACTTC.

V gene TRBV13 combines with J gene TRBJ1-2; TRBD1 matches at 7 bases. The germline V gene has CDR1 PRHDT and CDR2 FYEKMQ (reference sequence). J lost 4 bases, V lost 5 bases, and 10 bases had no gene match. The CDR3 is made up of 15 amino acids. This chain's CDR3 is CASSPAMGQSYGYTF. The DNA of the CDR3 is TGTGCCAGCAGCCCTGCCATGGGACAGAGCTATGGCTACACCTTC.

The V and J genes are TRBV28 and TRBJ1-1; 9 bases match TRBD1. There are 13 residues in the CDR3. With 6 bases clipped from V and 4 bases from J, the junction kept 3 bases outside the gene matches. Germline values: CDR1 MDHEN, CDR2 SYDVKM. CDR3 DNA: TGTGCCAGCAGACAGGGGGCCGGCACTGAAGCTTTCTTT. It translates to CASRQGAGTEAFF.

This chain joins TRBV29-1 and TRBJ1-2, with D possibly TRBD1 on 5 matching bases. CDR3 size: 18 residues. Trimming stripped 3 bases from V and 2 bases from J, with 25 bases between. Looked up from germline, CDR1 is SQVTM and CDR2 is ANQGSEA. Written as DNA, the CDR3 is TGCAGCGTTGATGAACAGGATACCCATAATAGTCCGAACTATGGCTACACCTTC. This encodes CSVDEQDTHNSPNYGYTF.

This chain joins TRBV19 and TRBJ1-5, with TRBD1 as a possible D gene (6 bases). Per germline, CDR1 LNHDA and CDR2 SQIVND (reference sequence). Between the trimmed V and J ends, which lost 1 base and 8 bases, there was a span of 12 bases. This CDR3 region has 14 residues. The CDR3, as DNA: TGTGCCAGTAGTATAGCAGGGGTGTTGGAGCCCCAGCATTTT. This gives the protein CASSIAGVLEPQHF.

This clone was detected a few times. The chain combines TRBV6-1 with TRBJ1-6; D gene uncertain. The CDR3 consists of 15 residues. Trimming took off 1 base at V and 9 bases at J, with 13 bases between the two ends. CDR1 is MNHNS, CDR2 SASEGT, per germline. DNA of the CDR3: TGTGCCAGCAGTGAAGGAAGGGCCCGGGGTTCACCCCTCCACTTT. Amino acid sequence: CASSEGRARGSPLHF.

This chain connects TRBV28 to TRBJ1-5, with 8 bases fitting TRBD1. Germline loops: CDR1 MDHEN, CDR2 SYDVKM. The CDR3 contains 16 residues. V lost 5 bases and J lost 3; bases outside the gene matches: 9. The DNA for the CDR3 is TGTGCCAGCAGTCCGACCCAGGACAGGGTCAATCAGCCCCAGCATTTT. This translates into CASSPTQDRVNQPQHF.

This clone has only a few counts. This chain uses TRBV15 with TRBJ1-5; perhaps TRBD1 as D (5 bases). Germline CDR1 and CDR2: LNHNV and YYDKDF (reference sequence). The CDR3 length is 17 residues. The germline V and J ends were trimmed by 0 bases and 5 bases, with 17 bases remaining between them. CDR3 DNA sequence: TGTGCCACCAGCAGAGAACCCCTGTCCAGGGTCCATCAGCCCCAGCATTTT. Translation gives CATSREPLSRVHQPQHF. Based on the CDR3 plus reference TRBV15 and TRBJ1-5, the full variable domain is DAMVIQNPRYQVTQFGKPVTLSCSQTLNHNVMYWYQQKSSQAPKLLFHYYDKDFNNEADTPDNFQSRRPNTSFCFLDIRSPGLGDTAMYLCATSREPLSRVHQPQHFGDGTRLSIL.

This chain links TRBV5-5 with TRBJ2-1; D unclear. This CDR3 spans 13 amino acids. Germline V lookup: CDR1 SGHKS, CDR2 YYEKEE (reference sequence). Trimming left V 2 bases short and J 7 bases short, with 10 bases between. CDR3 loop: CASSFFFLNEQFF. The CDR3 DNA reads TGTGCCAGCAGCTTCTTCTTTTTGAATGAGCAGTTCTTC.

The rearrangement links TRBV18 to TRBJ1-3; maybe TRBD1 (6 bases). CDR3 length: 13 amino acids. CDR1 and CDR2 (germline): KGHSH, LQKENI. Trimming cost V 6 bases and J 8 bases, with 14 bases left between them. CDR3 nucleotides: TGTGCCAGCTCCCTATTACAGGGAGACACCATATATTTT. This sequence encodes CASSLLQGDTIYF.

The rearrangement links TRBV18 to TRBJ2-2; D might be TRBD1 (6 bases). CDR3 length equals 15 residues. Trimming shortened V by 2 bases and J by 0 bases, and 7 bases separated the two germline ends. The germline V gene encodes CDR1 KGHSH and CDR2 LQKENI. As DNA, the CDR3 is TGTGCCAGCTCACCAGACAGGACGAACACCGGGGAGCTGTTTTTT. Translation gives CASSPDRTNTGELFF.

The chain has TRBV5-1 and TRBJ1-6; D is ambiguous. There are 14 residues in the CDR3. The V gene's germline CDR1 is SGHRS and CDR2 YFSETQ. Between the trimmed V and J ends, which lost 0 bases and 10 bases, there was a span of 11 bases. The DNA of the CDR3 is TGCGCCAGCAGCTTGGGGACTATGCGGTCACCCCTCCACTTT. Amino acid sequence: CASSLGTMRSPLHF.

The CDR3 region has the DNA TGTGCAGGAGAAGAGTTAACCTACGAGCAGTACTTC. This gives the protein CAGEELTYEQYF. J is TRBJ2-7 and V is TRBV2; D is undetermined. Germline V gives CDR1 SNHLY, CDR2 FYNNEI. The CDR3 extends over 12 amino acids.

For the CDR3, the DNA is TGTGCCAGCAGGGCTCAGGGGGCCCTCAATCAGCCCCAGCATTTT. Its protein is CASRAQGALNQPQHF. V and J are TRBV7-2 and TRBJ1-5; 8 nucleotides line up with TRBD1. Germline trimming cut 6 bases from V and 3 bases from J; bases unmatched to any gene: 7. Germline V gene data show CDR1 as SGHTA and CDR2 as FQGNSA. The CDR3 covers 15 residues. The variable domain in full, completed from reference TRBV7-2 and TRBJ1-5, reads GAGVSQSPSNKVTEKGKDVELRCDPISGHTALYWYRQSLGQGLEFLIYFQGNSAPDKSGLPSDRFSAERTGGSVSTLTIQRTQQEDSAVYLCASRAQGALNQPQHFGDGTRLSIL.

The genes are TRBV5-6 and TRBJ2-1, with 14 nucleotides matching TRBD2. Germline CDR1 SGHDT, CDR2 YYEEEE. The CDR3 contains 17 residues. V gave up 3 bases and J gave up 4 bases; unmatched junction bases: 6. The CDR3 DNA follows: TGTGCCAGCAGCTGGGGACTAGCGGGGGCCCTTTACAATGAGCAGTTCTTC. This sequence encodes CASSWGLAGALYNEQFF.

This clone was recorded a few times. The rearrangement joins TRBV28 to TRBJ1-1; 7 bases map to TRBD1. The CDR3 is 16 residues long. V gave up 5 bases and J gave up 4 bases; unmatched junction bases: 13. From germline, CDR1 is MDHEN and CDR2 SYDVKM. CDR3 DNA sequence: TGTGCCAGCAGTCCTGACCTGAGGGGGCCTGGCACTGAAGCTTTCTTT. This codes for CASSPDLRGPGTEAFF.

This clone was seen just once. The V gene is TRBV6-5, the J gene TRBJ2-7, with 10 nucleotides matching TRBD1. V shed 3 bases and J 3 bases; nucleotides not matched to a gene: 5. CDR3 length: 15 amino acids. The germline V gene encodes CDR1 MNHEY and CDR2 SVGAGI. CDR3 in DNA: TGTGCCAGCAGTTATGGTGGGACAGGGGTCTACGAGCAGTACTTC. Translating it yields CASSYGGTGVYEQYF.

The chain employs TRBV28 and TRBJ2-1; TRBD2 matches at 8 bases. J lost 8 bases, V lost 5 bases, and 11 bases had no gene match. The germline gives CDR1 MDHEN, CDR2 SYDVKM. The CDR3 runs to 15 residues. CDR3 amino acids: CASSPRTSGGDEQFF. The CDR3 DNA is TGTGCCAGCAGTCCGCGGACCTCCGGGGGGGATGAGCAGTTCTTC.

The rearrangement joins TRBV21-1 to TRBJ1-1. TRBV21-1 counts as a pseudogene. CDR3 length equals 12 residues. The chain's CDR3 is CAAHPADTRAFF. The CDR3 DNA reads TGTGCCGCGCATCCGGCAGATACTAGAGCTTTCTTT.

V gene TRBV19 combines with J gene TRBJ1-5; TRBD1 aligns across 7 bases. From germline, CDR1 is LNHDA and CDR2 SQIVND (reference sequence). V was clipped by 5 bases and J by 5 bases; unmatched bases: 9. This CDR3 contains 15 residues. The CDR3 region has the DNA TGTGCCAGTAGTGTACGACAGGGTCTATATCAGCCCCAGCATTTT. Amino acid sequence: CASSVRQGLYQPQHF.